Described below is a single TCR beta chain sequence and its context. Its antigen is unknown. There are no base qualities to consult, and no much larger clone falls within one base. RNA was extracted using the RNeasy kit, and roughly 0.5 to 1 microgram was reverse transcribed with random hexamers. The immunoSEQ multiplex PCR assay, covering 54 Vbeta and 13 Jbeta segments, was used to amplify TCR beta CDR3 regions. To correct PCR amplification bias, a synthetic template baseline was used for both primer optimization and computational correction. In the source study's methods: Only productive sequences were kept, with reads annotated to V, D and J genes according to IMGT and analyzed in immunoSEQ Analyzer. Clonality was calculated as one minus the Shannon entropy normalized by log2 of the number of productive unique sequences. For each patient and control, public and private clones were evaluated among the 100 most prevalent clones. Clones were defined as Susac-specific if absent from the healthy and MS cohorts, from approximately 1,100 published viral clones and from other ImmuneACCESS disease sequences. TCRdb ran its own pipeline on the public reads, namely fastp trimming at Q25 and MiXCR clone calling, and kept in-frame beta chains. Entries that share a CDR3 protein sequence are merged under the most common genes and DNA. The V and J calls were determined by TCRdb, not by the authors. For this sample there are 150,000 to 190,000 distinct CDR3 sequences; over 95% appear just once. The top ten constitute about 0.15% of the sample.

This sample is part of a study of CD8 T cells in Susac syndrome (dated by TCRdb to about 2019). Looking at the study overall: Whether CD8+ T cell activation and differentiation in Susac syndrome was antigen driven was tested using repertoire sequencing. CD8+ T cell repertoire clonality was compared between about a dozen healthy donors, around 14 Susac syndrome patients and about 15 multiple sclerosis patients. The paper as a whole reports these results and caveats: The TCR sequencing and HLA analysis was acknowledged to have included a relatively small number of individuals.

Peripheral blood CD8+ and CD4+ T cells from healthy donors, Susac syndrome patients and multiple sclerosis patients were profiled using high-throughput TCR beta sequencing. The multiple sclerosis controls were treatment-naive patients whose relapsing-remitting disease, either stable or active, fulfilled the revised McDonald criteria. Bulk CD8+ and CD4+ T cells were purified by magnetic negative isolation, while CD8+ TEMRA cells were enriched using FACS. Blood was collected in EDTA tubes and processed within 24 hours, with PBMCs isolated through density gradient centrifugation. PBMCs intended for TCR sequencing were cryopreserved in liquid nitrogen and were subsequently thawed in a 37 degrees C water bath. Purity of sorted or isolated CD4+, CD8+ and CD8+ TEMRA cells was at least 90%. The germline V gene gives CDR1 as SQVTM and CDR2 as ANQGSEA. V is shortened by 5 bases, J by 5 bases, and the region joining them spans 18 bases. Measured from the cysteine to the phenylalanine, the CDR3 is 14 residues long. Of the read, only the CDR3 DNA is kept; its 42 bases are in frame from base 1.

The sequence came from a human donor with multiple sclerosis. Here the chain combines TRBV29-1 and TRBJ1-1; no D gene is confidently identified. What was sequenced was CD8+ T cells from PBMCs. The DNA sequence follows: TGCAGCGTTCTCGGCGGGCAGGTCCGGACTGAAGCTTTCTTT. Translated, it reads CSVLGGQVRTEAFF. The full variable domain, completed from the reference TRBV29-1 and TRBJ1-1 proteins outside the CDR3, reads SAVISQKPSRDICQRGTSLTIQCQVDSQVTMMFWYRQQPGQSLTLIATANQGSEATYESGFVIDKFPISRPNLTFSTLTVSNMSPEDSSIYLCSVLGGQVRTEAFFGQGTRLTVV.